The T cell receptor (beta chain) under discussion was sequenced for a study of shared clonotypes between healthy human individuals. CD45RO-negative, CCR7-selected cells formed the naive CD8 fraction, which excluded terminally differentiated effector memory CD45RA+ cells. Germline values: CDR1 SGHNT, CDR2 YYREEE (reference sequence). V trimming: 4 bases; J trimming: 9 bases; junction bases outside the gene matches: 15. The CDR3 loop spans 16 amino acids. TCRdb's table, derived via immunoSEQ multiplex PCR, lists solely in-frame clones and lacks some. The repertoire holds about 2 million clones, with less than 95% as singletons.

The specimen was naive CD8+ T cells sorted from blood. This chain links TRBV5-4 with TRBJ2-3; TRBD2 matches at 9 bases. This clonotype originated in a man aged 18 to 29 in good health. This chain's CDR3 is CASSPPTGAGGWTQYF. CDR3 sequence (DNA): TGTGCCAGCAGCCCCCCTACGGGAGCGGGGGGCTGGACGCAGTATTTT.